This T cell receptor (beta chain) was captured in a study of shared clonotypes between healthy human individuals. Study summary: Donors had three CD4 naive, three CD4 memory, two CD8 naive and one CD8 memory plate apiece.

Assay: immunoSEQ multiplex PCR; the TCRdb copy retains only in-frame clones and omits some. The sample has hundreds of thousands of clones, roughly 96% seen once. Only a few counts were recorded for this clone. The V end was cut by 9 bases, the J end by 4 bases, with 16 bases between. This CDR3 region has 13 residues. The germline gives CDR1 SEHNR, CDR2 FQNEAQ (reference sequence). Naive CD8 cells were CD45RO-negative, positively selected for CCR7, excluding terminally differentiated effector memory CD45RA+ cells. Sequencing was done on a sample of naive CD8+ T cells sorted from blood. The chain combines TRBV7-9 with TRBJ2-7; TRBD2 is a possible D gene (6 bases). The sequence derives from a woman under 40 in good health. CDR3: CASLRRGGYEQYF. CDR3 DNA sequence: TGTGCCAGTCTGCGGCGGGGAGGTTACGAGCAGTACTTC.